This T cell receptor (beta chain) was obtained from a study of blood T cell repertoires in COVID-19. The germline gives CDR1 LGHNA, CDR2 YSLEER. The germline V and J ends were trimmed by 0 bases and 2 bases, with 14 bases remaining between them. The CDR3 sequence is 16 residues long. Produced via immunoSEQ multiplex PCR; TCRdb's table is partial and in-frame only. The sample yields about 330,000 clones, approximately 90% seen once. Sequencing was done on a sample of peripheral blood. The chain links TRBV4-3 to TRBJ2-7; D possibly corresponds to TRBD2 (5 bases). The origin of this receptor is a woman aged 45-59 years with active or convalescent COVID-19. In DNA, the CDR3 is TGCGCCAGCAGCCAAGATGTCTCTAGCTCGGCCTACGAGCAGTACTTC. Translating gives CASSQDVSSSAYEQYF.